Included here is one TCR beta chain sequence, with context. The antigen it binds to is not known. The record has no base qualities; no much larger clone is one base away. This entry belongs to a study of blood T cell repertoires in COVID-19 (dated by TCRdb to 2020 to 2022). For the study in its entirety: Samples from collaborators originated in the United States, Italy and Spain and spanned both the acute and convalescent phases of COVID-19. The material from the prospective study consisted of cDNA or gDNA derived from T cells, B-cell-depleted T cells, or PBMCs. Subjects who had been exposed to COVID-19, were actively infected with it, or had recovered from it provided the deeply sampled blood TCRbeta repertoires that made up the dataset. The repertoires were released in a freely available public database meant as a resource for research on the immune response to SARS-CoV-2. Samples were obtained from the ongoing ImmuneRACE study (first 160 participants) and from over 1,000 subjects provided by 6 global collaborators. A de-identified subject ID, COVID-19 status, age in years and sex were almost always included in the sample metadata. Where available, HLA class I and class II types were taken from metadata supplied by the sample provider and were not determined by assay-based typing. General study outcomes and caveats: How much clinical and demographic metadata was included differed by source and by participant, and the metadata was provided uncurated.

Deletion took 4 bases off V and 8 bases off J, with a span of 14 bases between the germline ends. The CDR3 numbers 14 residues from cysteine through phenylalanine. Only CDR3 DNA remains: 42 bases, in frame from the first base. From a lookup of the germline V gene, CDR1 and CDR2 are SGHAT and FQNNGV. TCRbeta CDR3 regions were amplified from genomic DNA by means of the immunoSEQ Assay, a bias-controlled multiplex PCR. The authors' analysis ran thus. Nucleated cell counts per sample were estimated from amplification of reference gene primers within the assay. Sequence reads were collapsed and filtered to measure the absolute abundance of every unique TCRbeta CDR3 rearrangement. For each sample, productive Simpson clonality was calculated by taking the square root of Simpson's diversity index across productive rearrangements. This immuneACCESS table, as held by TCRdb, lists in-frame sequences with V and J called but not all clones. Of the missing ones, under half trace to an unresolved V gene in checked studies; the others have no known cause. The V and J calls and the clone size are those of that table, but D and trimming were determined from the DNA. The sample profile shows about 250,000 clones; about 80% of them were found once. Of the sample, about 10% falls within the top ten clones.

Whole blood was collected in K2EDTA tubes by collaborating institutions according to the institutions' own protocols. Collaborator samples were shipped for TCRbeta analysis as frozen whole blood, isolated PBMCs, or DNA extracted from either sample type. This chain joins TRBV11-2 to TRBJ2-2; no D gene call is confident. Sequences were obtained from peripheral blood. The sequence was collected from an elderly man with acute or convalescent COVID-19. At the DNA level, the sequence is TGTGCCAGCAGCTCAGGAAGTGAAATGGGGGAGCTGTTTTTT. It specifies CASSSGSEMGELFF. Beyond the CDR3, the reference TRBV11-2 and TRBJ2-2 genes provide the residues; the full variable domain reads: EAGVAQSPRYKIIEKRQSVAFWCNPISGHATLYWYQQILGQGPKLLIQFQNNGVVDDSQLPKDRFSAERLKGVDSTLKIQPAKLEDSAVYLCASSSGSEMGELFFGEGSRLTVL.